This T cell receptor (beta chain) was documented in a study of cytomegalovirus exposure and HLA in healthy donors. Study outcomes and limitations: Analysis was carried out at a later point, and it linked a missense DCLRE1C variant to TCR beta V- and J-gene trimming. A later analysis linked roughly 17,000 TCR beta sequences to HLA alleles at 0.05 false discovery rate.

Use of 60 Vbeta and 13 Jbeta primers characterized the PCR. The repertoire was sequenced with immunoSEQ multiplex PCR; TCRdb's copy has only in-frame clones and lacks some. The data hold 240,000 or so clones, with roughly 87% observed a single time. Note on this clone: Antigen specificity is unknown.

There are 13 residues in the CDR3. V was clipped by 5 bases and J by 5 bases; unmatched bases: 6. Looked up from germline, CDR1 is SGHKS and CDR2 is YYEKEE (reference sequence). Sequencing was done on a sample of PBMCs. The sequence was obtained from a middle-aged woman in good health and CMV-seropositive. V is TRBV5-5 and J is TRBJ2-5; TRBD1 aligns across 7 bases. The CDR3 spells CASRSTGTETQYF. CDR3 nucleotide sequence: TGTGCCAGCAGATCGACAGGGACGGAGACCCAGTACTTC.